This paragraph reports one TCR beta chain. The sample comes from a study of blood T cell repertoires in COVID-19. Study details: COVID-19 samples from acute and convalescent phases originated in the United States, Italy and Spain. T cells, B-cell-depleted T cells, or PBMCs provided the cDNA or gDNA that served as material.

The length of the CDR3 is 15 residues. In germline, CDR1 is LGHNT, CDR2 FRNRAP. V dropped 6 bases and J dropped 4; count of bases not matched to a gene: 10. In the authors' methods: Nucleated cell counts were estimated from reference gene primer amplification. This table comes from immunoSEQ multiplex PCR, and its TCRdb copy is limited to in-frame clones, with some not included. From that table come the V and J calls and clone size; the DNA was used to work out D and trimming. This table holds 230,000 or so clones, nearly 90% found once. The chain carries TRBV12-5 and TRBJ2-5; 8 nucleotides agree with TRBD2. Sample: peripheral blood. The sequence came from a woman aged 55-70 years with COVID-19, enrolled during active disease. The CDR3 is CASGYPGGFLETQYF. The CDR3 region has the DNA TGTGCTAGTGGCTATCCGGGGGGGTTCCTAGAGACCCAGTACTTC.